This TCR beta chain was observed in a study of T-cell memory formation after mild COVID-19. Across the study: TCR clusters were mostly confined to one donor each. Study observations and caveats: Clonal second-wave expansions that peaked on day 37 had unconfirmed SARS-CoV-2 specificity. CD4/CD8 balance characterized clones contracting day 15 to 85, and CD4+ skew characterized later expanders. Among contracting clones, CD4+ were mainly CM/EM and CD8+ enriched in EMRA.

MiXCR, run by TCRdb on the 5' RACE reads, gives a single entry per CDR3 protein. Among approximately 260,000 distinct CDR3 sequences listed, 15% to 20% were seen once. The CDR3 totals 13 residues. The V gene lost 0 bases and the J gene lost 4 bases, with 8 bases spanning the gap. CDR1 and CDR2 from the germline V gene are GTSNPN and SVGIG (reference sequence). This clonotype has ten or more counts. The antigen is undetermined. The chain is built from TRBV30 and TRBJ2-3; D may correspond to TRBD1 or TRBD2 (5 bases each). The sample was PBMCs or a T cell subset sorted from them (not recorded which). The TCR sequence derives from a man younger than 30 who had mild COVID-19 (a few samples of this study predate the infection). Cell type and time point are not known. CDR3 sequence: CAWSVLGADTQYF. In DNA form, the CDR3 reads TGTGCCTGGAGTGTTTTGGGGGCAGATACGCAGTATTTT.